The 31 T cell receptor beta chains in this list originate from one sample, sequenced in a study of identical twins (dated by TCRdb to 2016 to 2017). The method was 5' RACE. Sequencing was carried out with an Illumina HiSeq 2000. TCRdb cleaned the public reads at Q25 with fastp, built clones with MiXCR and kept in-frame beta chains. Under each unique CDR3 protein, matching rows form one entry showing the most common genes and DNA. This sample comprises 600,000 to 700,000 distinct CDR3 sequences, approximately 21% of them detected only once. The ten largest make up around 4.5% of the sample. Another study also made use of these data, one on T cells expressing NK-cell markers.

Sample: PBMCs. Receptor source: a woman aged 18-30 years in good health.

This clonotype showed up just a few times. The V and J genes are TRBV7-2 and TRBJ2-7; the match to TRBD1 covers 7 bases. Germline V CDR1 and CDR2: SGHTA, FQGNSA. The CDR3 length is 14 residues. The V segment lost 5 bases and the J segment 6 bases; nucleotides outside the gene matches: 10. Written as DNA, the CDR3 is TGTGCCAGCAGCACGCCGGGACAGATAACCGAGCAGTACTTC. Translation gives CASSTPGQITEQYF.

Only a few counts were recorded for this clonotype. V and J are TRBV29-1 and TRBJ1-3; weak D call: TRBD1 (6 bases). V was trimmed by 2 bases and J by 4 bases, leaving 9 bases between them. This CDR3 region has 13 residues. Germline V gene lookup returns CDR1 SQVTM and CDR2 ANQGSEA. The DNA for the CDR3 is TGCAGCGTTGAAACCAGGGGAGGAAACACCATATATTTT. Encoded protein: CSVETRGGNTIYF.

This chain joins TRBV12-3 or TRBV12-4 and TRBJ2-1; 16 positions agree with TRBD2. The CDR3 extends over 17 amino acids. V lost 6 bases to trimming and J lost 6 bases; unmatched junction nucleotides: 8. Here the CDR3 reads CASSSGTSGGASNEQFF. The CDR3 nucleotides are TGTGCCAGCAGCAGCGGGACTAGCGGGGGGGCCTCCAATGAGCAGTTCTTC.

This clonotype was counted only a few times. The chain links TRBV12-3 or TRBV12-4 to TRBJ2-1, with 11 positions matching TRBD2. The trim removed 6 bases at V and 0 bases at J, leaving 16 bases unmatched. CDR3 length: 20 residues. The CDR3 sequence: CASSFSPLAGGKSSYNEQFF. The CDR3 region has the DNA TGTGCCAGCAGCTTCAGCCCTCTAGCGGGGGGTAAAAGCTCCTACAATGAGCAGTTCTTC.

The V gene is TRBV9, the J gene TRBJ2-7, with D perhaps TRBD1 or TRBD2 (6 bases each). Germline V CDR1 and CDR2: SGDLS, YYNGEE. The CDR3 runs to 13 residues. The ends were cut back, 4 bases at V and 6 bases at J, with 14 bases in the middle. Here the CDR3 reads CASSPGAQREQYF. CDR3 DNA: TGTGCCAGCAGCCCGGGGGCGCAACGCGAGCAGTACTTC.

This clonotype was counted only a few times. The chain is built from TRBV12-3 or TRBV12-4 and TRBJ2-5, with 11 bases aligning to TRBD2. V lost 4 bases, J lost 2 bases, and 9 bases stayed unmatched. The CDR3 totals 17 residues. In nucleotides, the CDR3 is TGTGCCAGCAGTTCGTTCCTAGCGGGGGGACTTCAAGAGACCCAGTACTTC. Translation gives CASSSFLAGGLQETQYF.

The chain employs TRBV7-6 and TRBJ2-7; 8 bases fit TRBD1. Germline V gene lookup returns CDR1 SGHVS and CDR2 FNYEAQ. The V gene end was trimmed by 1 base and the J gene end by 3 bases; junction bases not matched to a gene: 5. CDR3 length: 15 residues. The chain's CDR3 is CASSLEWTGNYEQYF. CDR3 nucleotides: TGTGCCAGCAGCTTAGAGTGGACAGGGAACTACGAGCAGTACTTC.

The chain combines TRBV7-2 with TRBJ2-3; D is possibly TRBD2 (6 bases). V was shortened by 5 bases and J by 3 bases, with 18 bases between the two germline ends. CDR1 SGHTA and CDR2 FQGNSA come from the germline V gene. The CDR3 covers 16 residues. CDR3 amino acids: CASSRRVASATDTQYF. CDR3 nucleotides: TGTGCCAGCAGCCGGAGGGTGGCTAGCGCGACAGATACGCAGTATTTT. The full variable domain, with the rest looked up from reference TRBV7-2 and TRBJ2-3, is GAGVSQSPSNKVTEKGKDVELRCDPISGHTALYWYRQSLGQGLEFLIYFQGNSAPDKSGLPSDRFSAERTGGSVSTLTIQRTQQEDSAVYLCASSRRVASATDTQYFGPGTRLTVL.

This chain links TRBV20-1 with TRBJ2-7, with 10 positions matching TRBD2. From germline, CDR1 is DFQATT and CDR2 SNEGSKA (reference sequence). The CDR3 length is 15 residues. The J segment lost 0 bases and the V segment lost 5 bases, leaving 7 bases of the junction unmatched. The CDR3 loop is CSASPSGRASYEQYF. CDR3 DNA sequence: TGCAGTGCTTCCCCAAGCGGGAGGGCCTCCTACGAGCAGTACTTC.

The genes are TRBV6-5 and TRBJ2-5; TRBD2 agrees at 7 bases. V shed 0 bases, J shed 1 base, and the junction held 5 bases outside the gene matches. The CDR3 runs to 16 residues. CDR1 is MNHEY, CDR2 SVGAGI, per germline. CDR3 DNA: TGTGCCAGCAGTTACTCGACTAGCACGGGCCAAGAGACCCAGTACTTC. Translating it yields CASSYSTSTGQETQYF.

This chain joins TRBV6-1 and TRBJ2-2; D may be TRBD2 (6 bases). The CDR3 is made up of 13 amino acids. Trimming removed 8 bases at V and 1 base at J, with 8 bases between. From germline, CDR1 is MNHNS and CDR2 SASEGT. The CDR3 loop reads CASPGGNTGELFF. CDR3 sequence (DNA): TGTGCCAGCCCCGGGGGGAACACCGGGGAGCTGTTTTTT.

The chain joins TRBV7-9 to TRBJ2-3; D possibly matches TRBD1 or TRBD2 (6 bases each). V lost 6 bases and J lost 4, with 17 bases in between. This CDR3 has 15 residues. Germline values: CDR1 SEHNR, CDR2 FQNEAQ (reference sequence). The CDR3 DNA follows: TGTGCCAGCAGTCCGCCGGGGGCCAAATCAGATACGCAGTATTTT. Amino acids: CASSPPGAKSDTQYF.

This chain uses TRBV20-1 with TRBJ2-1; D possibly matches TRBD1 or TRBD2 (6 bases each). The CDR3 contains 18 residues. Germline V gives CDR1 DFQATT, CDR2 SNEGSKA (reference sequence). V was cut by 6 bases and J by 6 bases, with 30 bases left in between. CDR3 nucleotide sequence: TGCAGTGCGCGGGACATACGCTTTGGACTAATAGGGACCAATGAGCAGTTCTTC. Protein: CSARDIRFGLIGTNEQFF.

This chain links TRBV20-1 with TRBJ2-1; TRBD1 matches at 10 bases. The V segment lost 5 bases and the J segment 7 bases; nucleotides outside the gene matches: 8. Per germline, CDR1 DFQATT and CDR2 SNEGSKA (reference sequence). The CDR3 sequence is 14 residues long. Here the CDR3 DNA reads TGCAGTGCTGACCCGGGACAGGGGTGGAATGAGCAGTTCTTC. Protein sequence: CSADPGQGWNEQFF.

This rearrangement joins TRBV7-6 to TRBJ2-7; the D is unclear. Germline values: CDR1 SGHVS, CDR2 FNYEAQ. The CDR3 extends over 15 amino acids. V was pared by 0 bases and J by 2 bases, with 11 bases between. This CDR3 is CASSLAGSATYEQYF. DNA for the CDR3: TGTGCCAGCAGCTTAGCAGGGTCAGCCACCTACGAGCAGTACTTC.

This clonotype was counted between two and nine times. The chain employs TRBV5-1 and TRBJ2-5, with 11 positions matching TRBD2. The length of the CDR3 is 16 residues. Germline V gene sequence: CDR1 SGHRS, CDR2 YFSETQ. Germline trimming cut 2 bases from V and 1 base from J; bases unmatched to any gene: 4. This chain's CDR3 is CASSLLAGDVQETQYF. The CDR3 region has the DNA TGCGCCAGCAGCTTACTAGCGGGAGATGTCCAAGAGACCCAGTACTTC.

This clonotype showed up just a few times. The V call is TRBV6-1, the J call TRBJ2-1; TRBD2 matches at 7 bases. This CDR3 region has 15 residues. Losses at the gene ends were 10 bases for V and 2 bases for J; bases not matched to a gene: 11. Looked up from germline, CDR1 is MNHNS and CDR2 is SASEGT. CDR3 in DNA: TGTGCCACTTCATTGGGGGGGATCACCTACAATGAGCAGTTCTTC. Its translation is CATSLGGITYNEQFF.

The chain has TRBV2 and TRBJ2-3; D not resolved. The germline gives CDR1 SNHLY, CDR2 FYNNEI. V lost 3 bases, J lost 8 bases, and 12 bases lay in between. This CDR3 is 13 amino acids long. The DNA for the CDR3 is TGTGCCAGCAGTGAGGAAGCCCCGGGTACGCAGTATTTT. Amino acids: CASSEEAPGTQYF.

This clonotype was observed many times. The rearrangement uses TRBV6-5 and TRBJ2-3; D not resolved. Trimming shortened V by 4 bases and J by 8 bases, and 19 bases separated the two germline ends. Germline V CDR1 and CDR2: MNHEY, SVGAGI. The CDR3 spans 15 residues. As DNA, the CDR3 is TGTGCCAGCAGTTCACCTTCCCATACCGCGGCTACGCAGTATTTT. This gives the protein CASSSPSHTAATQYF.

The genes are TRBV5-1 and TRBJ2-5; a possible D gene is TRBD1 (7 bases). This CDR3 contains 17 residues. Trimming stripped 4 bases from V and 1 base from J, with 20 bases between. Germline-derived CDR1 and CDR2 are SGHRS and YFSETQ. In DNA form, the CDR3 reads TGCGCCAGCAGCCCGGGTCGCGGGACAGACCTCCAAGAGACCCAGTACTTC. Its translation is CASSPGRGTDLQETQYF.

This clonotype occurred once. This chain links TRBV9 with TRBJ2-5, with TRBD1 identical over 8 bases. With 0 bases clipped from V and 4 bases from J, the junction kept 8 bases outside the gene matches. Looked up from germline, CDR1 is SGDLS and CDR2 is YYNGEE. The CDR3 is made up of 16 amino acids. The CDR3 DNA is TGTGCCAGCAGCGTAGGGGGCAGGACAGGGCGAGAGACCCAGTACTTC. Protein sequence: CASSVGGRTGRETQYF.

V usage is TRBV29-1 and J usage is TRBJ2-7; 11 bases align to TRBD1. This CDR3 contains 13 residues. V shed 7 bases, J shed 6 bases, and the junction held 8 bases outside the gene matches. Germline CDR1 SQVTM, CDR2 ANQGSEA. The CDR3 protein is CSAGDRGSSEQYF. CDR3 bases: TGCAGCGCTGGGGACAGGGGGTCATCCGAGCAGTACTTC.

The chain is built from TRBV6-5 and TRBJ2-5; 9 bases are a match to TRBD1. The CDR3 is made up of 17 amino acids. Trimming cost V 4 bases and J 5 bases; bases outside gene matches: 14. Per the germline V gene, CDR1 is MNHEY and CDR2 is SVGAGI. Here the CDR3 reads CASSSMGQGLLWETQYF. DNA of the CDR3: TGTGCCAGCAGTTCGATGGGACAGGGATTGTTATGGGAGACCCAGTACTTC.

This clonotype turned up a few times. This chain joins TRBV27 and TRBJ2-1; 7 nucleotides match TRBD1. The ends lost 10 bases at V and 3 bases at J; junction bases unmatched: 12. Germline assignment: CDR1 MNHEY and CDR2 SMNVEV (reference sequence). The CDR3 loop spans 15 amino acids. CDR3 sequence reads: CATISGTVHYNEQFF. As DNA, the CDR3 is TGTGCCACCATCAGTGGGACAGTCCACTACAATGAGCAGTTCTTC.

J is TRBJ2-1 and V is TRBV6-5, with 7 bases identical to TRBD2. CDR1 and CDR2 (germline): MNHEY, SVGAGI. With 2 bases clipped from V and 6 bases from J, the junction kept 16 bases outside the gene matches. The CDR3 length is 18 residues. CDR3 nucleotides: TGTGCCAGCAGTTACCCCCAGGGTGAAGCGGGAACTCTCAATGAGCAGTTCTTC. This codes for CASSYPQGEAGTLNEQFF.

CDR3 coding DNA: TGTGCCAGCAGTGGGGGTACGGGTGAGCAGTTCTTC. Amino acid sequence: CASSGGTGEQFF. The J gene is TRBJ2-1, the V gene TRBV25-1; D is unclear. Germline lookup yields CDR1 MGHDK and CDR2 SYGVNS. The CDR3 is 12 amino acids. V lost 4 bases, J lost 9 bases, and 10 bases lay in between.

This clonotype was counted a few times. V and J are TRBV10-3 and TRBJ2-3, with D perhaps matching TRBD2 (6 bases). The CDR3 contains 14 residues. V was shortened by 7 bases and J by 5 bases, with 16 bases between the two germline ends. Germline CDR1 ENHRY, CDR2 SYGVKD. CDR3 bases: TGTGCCATCAACGAGGCGGGGCGGGGAGATACGCAGTATTTT. Its protein product is CAINEAGRGDTQYF.

This chain joins TRBV4-3 and TRBJ2-3; 8 bases are a match to TRBD2. Per germline, CDR1 LGHNA and CDR2 YSLEER. V shed 4 bases and J 2 bases; nucleotides not matched to a gene: 5. The CDR3 length is 15 residues. CDR3 DNA sequence: TGCGCCAGCAGCCCCACTAGCGGCAACACAGATACGCAGTATTTT. As protein: CASSPTSGNTDTQYF.

The chain joins TRBV20-1 to TRBJ2-3; TRBD2 aligns across 7 bases. Germline assignment: CDR1 DFQATT and CDR2 SNEGSKA (reference sequence). Trimming took 5 bases from V and 0 from J; bases not matched to a gene: 5. This CDR3 has 14 amino acids. Written as DNA, the CDR3 is TGCAGTGCTCCCGGGACTATGAGCACAGATACGCAGTATTTT. It specifies CSAPGTMSTDTQYF.

This clonotype occurred once. The chain carries TRBV11-1 and TRBJ2-3; 7 positions agree with TRBD2. The CDR3 spans 14 residues. CDR1 and CDR2 from the germline V gene are SGHAT and FQDESV (reference sequence). V was pared by 5 bases and J by 3 bases, with 5 bases of the junction left unmatched. DNA for the CDR3: TGTGCCAGCAGCCGGGCGGGGGAGACAGATACGCAGTATTTT. This encodes CASSRAGETDTQYF. Based on the CDR3 plus reference TRBV11-1 and TRBJ2-3, the full variable domain is EAEVAQSPRYKITEKSQAVAFWCDPISGHATLYWYRQILGQGPELLVQFQDESVVDDSQLPKDRFSAERLKGVDSTLKIQPAELGDSAMYLCASSRAGETDTQYFGPGTRLTVL.

The CDR3 sequence is CASSLTAGQSYEQYF. DNA for the CDR3: TGTGCCAGCAGTCTTACTGCGGGCCAATCCTACGAGCAGTACTTC. The chain employs TRBV27 and TRBJ2-7; TRBD2 might be the D (5 bases). This CDR3 region has 15 residues. Germline V gene data show CDR1 as MNHEY and CDR2 as SMNVEV (reference sequence). Trimming stripped 5 bases from V and 1 base from J, with 15 bases between.